Below, 14 T cell receptor beta chains from the same sample are listed, as sequenced in a study of shared clonotypes between healthy human individuals. Profiled with immunoSEQ multiplex PCR; TCRdb holds only in-frame clones, not every one. The sample has approximately 2.5 million clones; around nine tenths are singletons. The sequenced sample consisted of naive CD4+ T cells sorted from blood. Subset indicated: CD45RA+ positively selected. The receptors come from a man aged 18 to 29 in good health.

Worth noting for this clone: Distinct nucleotide sequences in the sample also encode this CDR3. The genes are TRBV7-3 and TRBJ2-3, with D tentatively TRBD1 or TRBD2 (6 bases each). The CDR3 has 15 amino acids. Per germline, CDR1 SGHTA and CDR2 FQGTGA. The V gene lost 5 bases and the J gene lost 0 bases, with 12 bases spanning the gap. For the CDR3, the DNA is TGTGCCAGCAGCCCGAGGGGGGCTAGCACAGATACGCAGTATTTT. This gives the protein CASSPRGASTDTQYF. Supplemented by reference TRBV7-3 and TRBJ2-3, the full variable domain reads GAGVSQTPSNKVTEKGKYVELRCDPISGHTALYWYRQSLGQGPEFLIYFQGTGAADDSGLPNDRFFAVRPEGSVSTLKIQRTERGDSAVYLCASSPRGASTDTQYFGPGTRLTVL.

The J gene is TRBJ2-1, the V gene TRBV6-5, with D possibly being TRBD2 (6 bases). The germline V and J ends were trimmed by 4 bases and 1 base, with 11 bases remaining between them. CDR1 is MNHEY, CDR2 SVGAGI, per germline. The CDR3 runs 15 residues. The CDR3 spells CASSSPGLSYNEQFF. CDR3 DNA: TGTGCCAGCAGTTCCCCGGGACTTTCCTACAATGAGCAGTTCTTC.

The CDR3 nucleotides read TGTGCCATCAGTGAATCCCAAGGGGCAGGGGGCTACGAGCAGTACTTC. This sequence encodes CAISESQGAGGYEQYF. V is TRBV10-3 and J is TRBJ2-7; 7 nucleotides line up with TRBD1. The CDR3 is made up of 16 amino acids. V lost 3 bases, J lost 3 bases, and 11 bases stayed unmatched. Germline V lookup: CDR1 ENHRY, CDR2 SYGVKD.

The rearrangement joins TRBV9 to TRBJ1-2; perhaps TRBD1 as D (5 bases). CDR1 SGDLS and CDR2 YYNGEE come from the germline V gene. The CDR3 is 13 amino acids. V lost 0 bases to trimming and J lost 9 bases, with 12 bases between them. CDR3: CASSVGQGDRYTF. CDR3 nucleotides: TGTGCCAGCAGCGTAGGGCAGGGAGACCGCTACACCTTC. The full variable domain, in which reference TRBV9 and TRBJ1-2 provide the parts outside the CDR3, is DSGVTQTPKHLITATGQRVTLRCSPRSGDLSVYWYQQSLDQGLQFLIQYYNGEERAKGNILERFSAQQFPDLHSELNLSSLELGDSALYFCASSVGQGDRYTFGSGTRLTVV.

The V and J genes are TRBV7-2 and TRBJ2-7, with D possibly being TRBD1 (5 bases). Looked up from germline, CDR1 is SGHTA and CDR2 is FQGNSA. The CDR3 covers 15 residues. V was shortened by 1 base and J by 5 bases, with 15 bases between the two germline ends. The CDR3 sequence: CASSLGQGMEHEQYF. The CDR3 DNA is TGTGCCAGCAGCTTAGGGCAGGGTATGGAGCACGAGCAGTACTTC.

As DNA, the CDR3 is TGTGCCACCACAGACCTAGCGGGAGGCCAAGAGACCCAGTACTTC. Amino acids: CATTDLAGGQETQYF. The rearrangement links TRBV10-3 to TRBJ2-5, with 11 bases fitting TRBD2. Trimming at V came to 10 bases and at J to 1 base, leaving 8 bases not matched to a gene. Germline V lookup: CDR1 ENHRY, CDR2 SYGVKD. The CDR3 consists of 15 residues.

Details on this clone: Other DNA sequences in the same sample also yield this CDR3. The CDR3 protein is CASSTRDTQYF. CDR3 coding DNA: TGTGCCAGTAGTACCAGAGATACGCAGTATTTT. This rearrangement joins TRBV19 to TRBJ2-3; D is unclear. Germline V lookup: CDR1 LNHDA, CDR2 SQIVND (reference sequence). There are 11 residues in the CDR3. V lost 4 bases and J lost 5, with 4 bases in between. The whole variable domain, remainder taken from reference TRBV19 and TRBJ2-3, is DGGITQSPKYLFRKEGQNVTLSCEQNLNHDAMYWYRQDPGQGLRLIYYSQIVNDFQKGDIAEGYSVSREKKESFPLTVTSAQKNPTAFYLCASSTRDTQYFGPGTRLTVL.

The chain links TRBV7-9 to TRBJ2-5; either TRBD1 or TRBD2 may supply D (6 bases each). The germline V gene has CDR1 SEHNR and CDR2 FQNEAQ (reference sequence). With 6 bases removed from V and 4 bases from J, the gap between germline ends came to 9 bases. The CDR3 totals 12 residues. CDR3 in DNA: TGTGCCAGCAGAGGAGGGGGAGAGACCCAGTACTTC. It encodes CASRGGGETQYF.

The rearrangement uses TRBV2 and TRBJ2-7; possibly TRBD2 for D (5 bases). V gave up 8 bases and J gave up 2 bases, with 10 bases separating them. This CDR3 contains 12 residues. Germline loops: CDR1 SNHLY, CDR2 FYNNEI. The CDR3 DNA reads as TGTGCCAGCGCCGCCGGGACCTACGAGCAGTACTTC. This codes for CASAAGTYEQYF.

The rearrangement joins TRBV5-1 to TRBJ2-2; D is undetermined. CDR1 and CDR2 from the germline V gene are SGHRS and YFSETQ. The CDR3 is 15 amino acids. V was clipped by 5 bases and J by 0 bases, with 11 bases between them. This CDR3 reads CASRPTEANTGELFF. Written as DNA, the CDR3 is TGCGCCAGCAGACCCACAGAAGCGAACACCGGGGAGCTGTTTTTT.

This rearrangement joins TRBV5-1 to TRBJ2-6; 10 nucleotides align to TRBD1. Looked up from germline, CDR1 is SGHRS and CDR2 is YFSETQ. With V trimmed by 4 bases and J by 7 bases, 14 bases remained unmatched. This CDR3 region has 18 residues. The CDR3 loop reads CASSGAGTGALGANVLTF. For the CDR3, the DNA is TGCGCCAGCAGCGGCGCCGGGACAGGGGCCTTGGGAGCCAACGTCCTGACTTTC. The whole variable domain, remainder taken from reference TRBV5-1 and TRBJ2-6, is KAGVTQTPRYLIKTRGQQVTLSCSPISGHRSVSWYQQTPGQGLQFLFEYFSETQRNKGNFPGRFSGRQFSNSRSEMNVSTLELGDSALYLCASSGAGTGALGANVLTFGAGSRLTVL.

The J gene is TRBJ2-3, the V gene TRBV11-2; 7 nucleotides line up with TRBD2. Germline CDR1 SGHAT, CDR2 FQNNGV. The CDR3 is 17 residues long. V dropped 5 bases and J dropped 0; count of bases not matched to a gene: 11. The CDR3 region is CASSAGLTSISTDTQYF. DNA of the CDR3: TGTGCCAGCAGCGCCGGATTGACTAGCATAAGCACAGATACGCAGTATTTT.

Points on this clone: This sample also contains other DNA sequences that code for the same CDR3. J is TRBJ2-7 and V is TRBV10-3; a weak D match, TRBD1 (5 bases). V shed 3 bases and J shed 2 bases, with 8 bases lying between them. Germline CDR1 is ENHRY and CDR2 is SYGVKD. The length of the CDR3 is 13 residues. In nucleotides, the CDR3 is TGTGCCATCAGTGAAGGGGCTGCCTACGAGCAGTACTTC. Translating it yields CAISEGAAYEQYF.

This rearrangement joins TRBV11-2 to TRBJ2-7, with D uncertain. The V gene's germline CDR1 is SGHAT and CDR2 FQNNGV. Trimming removed 5 bases from V and 2 bases from J, with 10 bases in between. This CDR3 contains 13 residues. This CDR3 is CASSRGSPYEQYF. The CDR3 DNA sequence: TGTGCCAGCAGCCGTGGATCGCCCTACGAGCAGTACTTC.